These 20 T cell receptor beta chains share one sample of origin, sequenced in a study of regulatory T cells in long-lasting Graves disease. Described time point: newly diagnosed GD, antithyroid drugs for less than 3 months. The TCR library used RNA extracted from PBMCs. For TCR beta, libraries came from iRepertoire HTBI primers and Arm-PCR of CDR3 regions. TCRdb called the multiplex PCR reads again in MiXCR, with one record for every CDR3 protein. The sample has some 250,000 distinct CDR3 sequences, about a sixth seen once. The starting material was peripheral blood mononuclear cells (PBMCs), obtained at new diagnosis, from a patient treated with antithyroid drugs. The receptors shown here come from a female donor with Graves disease.

This clonotype has ten or more counts. At one end, the junction sequence differs from germline, possibly due to a read error. The chain carries TRBV7-7 and TRBJ1-4; no reliable D call. This CDR3 has 13 amino acids. CDR1 is SSHAT and CDR2 is FNYEAQ in the germline V gene (reference sequence). Written as DNA, the CDR3 is TGTGCTAGCAGCTTGACGATGGGTGAAAAACTGTTTTTT. This translates into CASSLTMGEKLFF.

In regard to this clonotype: One end of the junction varies from germline; a read error may be responsible. The V call is TRBV20-1, the J call TRBJ1-1; D might be TRBD1 (5 bases). The CDR3 loop spans 14 amino acids. CDR1 and CDR2 from the germline V gene are DFQATT and SNEGSKA (reference sequence). The CDR3 nucleotides read TGCAGTGCTAGAGAACCGGGGGTGAACACTGAAGCCTTCTTT. Residues: CSAREPGVNTEAFF.

This clonotype was found many times. The chain links TRBV5-1 to TRBJ1-1; the D is unclear. CDR1 and CDR2 from the germline V gene are SGHRS and YFSETQ. V gave up 5 bases and J gave up 0 bases, with 11 bases separating them. The CDR3 extends over 14 amino acids. This CDR3 reads CASSQDIMNTEAFF. CDR3 coding DNA: TGCGCCAGCAGTCAAGACATTATGAACACTGAAGCTTTCTTT.

In its sample, this clonotype was seen many times. This chain connects TRBV7-8 to TRBJ1-1; the D gene is possibly TRBD1 (5 bases). Germline values: CDR1 SGHVS, CDR2 FQNEAQ. There are 13 residues in the CDR3. V was cut by 7 bases and J by 2 bases, with 11 bases left in between. Here the CDR3 DNA reads TGTGCCAGCAATCAGGGCCTCAACACTGAAGCTTTCTTT. Amino acid sequence: CASNQGLNTEAFF.

This clonotype occurred many times. The gene calls are TRBV12-3 or TRBV12-4 and TRBJ2-2; D is undetermined. V was trimmed by 8 bases and J by 2 bases, leaving 9 bases between them. The CDR3 totals 13 residues. In DNA, the CDR3 is TGTGCCAGCTCCACACGAAACACCGGGGAGCTGTTTTTT. Translation gives CASSTRNTGELFF.

This clonotype was counted ten times or more. The V and J genes are TRBV7-2 and TRBJ2-3; possible D gene TRBD1, 6 bases. V dropped 4 bases and J dropped 6 bases, with 17 bases sitting between them. CDR3 size: 15 residues. Germline V gene lookup returns CDR1 SGHTA and CDR2 FQGNSA. The CDR3 DNA sequence: TGTGCCAGCAGCTACCCCGGGACACCGATGGATACGCAGTATTTT. It translates to CASSYPGTPMDTQYF.

This clonotype has only a few counts. This chain connects TRBV24-1 to TRBJ1-2; D gene uncertain. The CDR3 consists of 13 residues. The germline CDR1 and CDR2 sequences are KGHDR and SFDVKD. V gave up 4 bases and J gave up 7 bases, with 12 bases separating them. The CDR3, as DNA: TGTGCCACCAGTGACCCCCGAGTTGGTGGCTACACCTTC. It translates to CATSDPRVGGYTF.

This rearrangement joins TRBV19 to TRBJ1-1; no clear D gene. Trimming shortened V by 2 bases and J by 2 bases, and 9 bases separated the two germline ends. In germline, CDR1 is LNHDA, CDR2 SQIVND (reference sequence). The CDR3 contains 14 residues. This chain's CDR3 is CASSISGGNTEAFF. CDR3 DNA: TGTGCCAGTAGTATATCCGGTGGTAACACTGAAGCTTTCTTT.

V and J are TRBV14 and TRBJ2-1; D is perhaps TRBD2 (5 bases). V lost 0 bases, J lost 6 bases, and 12 bases lay in between. Looked up from germline, CDR1 is SGHDN and CDR2 is FVKESK. The CDR3 has 15 amino acids. Written as DNA, the CDR3 is TGTGCCAGCAGCCAAGATGGAGTTCGGGGCAATGAGCAGTTCTTC. It specifies CASSQDGVRGNEQFF.

There are many counts of this clonotype. CDR3 loop: CASSQGRWAGLYNEQFF. CDR3 nucleotides: TGTGCCAGCAGTCAAGGACGGTGGGCGGGACTCTACAATGAGCAGTTCTTC. The gene calls are TRBV27 and TRBJ2-1; D is possibly TRBD2 (6 bases). Trimming shortened V by 5 bases and J by 3 bases, and 20 bases separated the two germline ends. The germline V gene has CDR1 MNHEY and CDR2 SMNVEV (reference sequence). CDR3 size: 17 residues.

At least ten counts were recorded for this clonotype. V gene TRBV11-2 combines with J gene TRBJ2-7; D is unclear. The CDR3 length is 15 residues. Looked up from germline, CDR1 is SGHAT and CDR2 is FQNNGV. V was clipped by 5 bases and J by 0 bases, with 14 bases between them. The CDR3 DNA reads as TGTGCCAGCAGCGCGCTGAAGGACCTCTCCTACGAGCAGTACTTC. Translated: CASSALKDLSYEQYF.

This clonotype was found many times. The chain carries TRBV7-2 and TRBJ2-7; 7 bases match TRBD1. Germline loops: CDR1 SGHTA, CDR2 FQGNSA. J lost 0 bases, V lost 5 bases, and 4 bases had no gene match. This CDR3 comprises 14 residues. The CDR3 spells CASSPTGSSYEQYF. The CDR3 DNA reads TGTGCCAGCAGCCCGACAGGGAGCTCCTACGAGCAGTACTTC. The full variable domain, rest sourced from reference TRBV7-2 and TRBJ2-7, is GAGVSQSPSNKVTEKGKDVELRCDPISGHTALYWYRQSLGQGLEFLIYFQGNSAPDKSGLPSDRFSAERTGGSVSTLTIQRTQQEDSAVYLCASSPTGSSYEQYFGPGTRLTVT.

V is TRBV6-4 and J is TRBJ2-1, with D hard to call. Per germline, CDR1 MRHNA and CDR2 SNTAGT. V gave up 0 bases and J gave up 6 bases, with 6 bases separating them. The CDR3 runs 13 residues. The CDR3 region has the DNA TGTGCCAGCAGTGACTCGAGCGCCAATGAGCAGTTCTTC. Amino acid sequence: CASSDSSANEQFF.

The table lists this clonotype with a few counts. Germline is not matched at one junction end, which may reflect a read error. The J gene is TRBJ2-7, the V gene TRBV2, with D possibly matching TRBD1 (6 bases). Germline-derived CDR1 and CDR2 are SNHLY and FYNNEI. This CDR3 has 12 residues. In DNA, the CDR3 is TGTGCCAGCGCGGACAGCTCCTACGGGCAGTACTTC. Its translation: CASADSSYGQYF.

This clonotype was recorded a few times. CDR3: CASSLVDRGRDEAFF. CDR3 nucleotide sequence: TGTGCCAGCAGCTTGGTGGACAGGGGGCGAGATGAAGCTTTCTTT. The V call is TRBV5-6, the J call TRBJ1-1; the match to TRBD1 covers 11 bases. The CDR3 runs to 15 residues. From germline, CDR1 is SGHDT and CDR2 YYEEEE. The J segment lost 7 bases and the V segment lost 0 bases, leaving 5 bases of the junction unmatched. The entire variable domain, with the rest obtained from reference TRBV5-6 and TRBJ1-1, is as follows: DAGVTQSPTHLIKTRGQQVTLRCSPKSGHDTVSWYQQALGQGPQFIFQYYEEEERQRGNFPDRFSGHQFPNYSSELNVNALLLGDSALYLCASSLVDRGRDEAFFGQGTRLTVV.

This clonotype was seen at least ten times. V usage is TRBV19 and J usage is TRBJ2-1, with D possibly TRBD1 on 6 matching bases. CDR1 is LNHDA and CDR2 is SQIVND in the germline V gene (reference sequence). V lost 3 bases and J lost 7, with 7 bases in between. This CDR3 is built from 12 residues. The CDR3 loop reads CASSIQGNEQFF. In DNA, the CDR3 is TGTGCCAGTAGTATTCAGGGGAATGAGCAGTTCTTC.

This clonotype was counted ten times or more. The DNA of the CDR3 is TGTGCCAGCTCACCAGGGGAGGGGAGGTTCTTC. Translated, it gives CASSPGEGRFF. J is TRBJ2-1 and V is TRBV18; 7 bases line up with TRBD2. The CDR3 totals 11 residues. After removal of 2 bases from V and 15 bases from J, the junction contained 4 bases not matched to a gene. Germline V lookup: CDR1 KGHSH, CDR2 LQKENI.

This clonotype was detected ten times or more. The chain uses TRBV18 and TRBJ1-2, with 12 bases lining up with TRBD1. The CDR3 has 18 residues. Germline lookup yields CDR1 KGHSH and CDR2 LQKENI. The trim removed 3 bases at V and 0 bases at J, leaving 8 bases unmatched. CDR3 sequence: CASSPPGQGAFSNYGYTF. As DNA, the CDR3 is TGTGCCAGCTCACCCCCGGGACAGGGGGCCTTCTCTAACTATGGCTACACCTTC.

This clonotype was seen many times. The chain links TRBV19 to TRBJ2-3; 7 bases agree with TRBD2. V lost 5 bases and J lost 0; bases outside the gene matches: 5. Germline CDR1 is LNHDA and CDR2 is SQIVND (reference sequence). CDR3 length equals 15 residues. Here the CDR3 reads CASSRAGPSTDTQYF. DNA of the CDR3: TGTGCCAGTAGTCGAGCGGGACCCAGCACAGATACGCAGTATTTT.

This clonotype has a count of ten or more. The gene calls are TRBV6-9 and TRBJ2-2; D not certain. The CDR3 runs 15 residues. V was pared by 4 bases and J by 2 bases, with 11 bases between. Germline-derived CDR1 and CDR2 are MNHGY and SVAAGI. As DNA, the CDR3 is TGTGCCAGCAGTTGGCACAGCAGAAACACCGGGGAGCTGTTTTTT. It encodes CASSWHSRNTGELFF.